This is a list of T cell receptor beta chains from one sample in a study of blood T cell repertoires in COVID-19. Using immunoSEQ multiplex PCR, the repertoire was profiled, and TCRdb retains in-frame clones only, with some absent. The sample contains 200,000 to 250,000 clones, around 90% of which appear only once. Sequencing was done on a sample of peripheral blood. The source of these receptors is a woman between 18 and 29 years old who had recovered from COVID-19. Both conserved end residues are part of each CDR3. A D gene is named only where the DNA matches it firmly. Size values are once, few and many counts, or a class for expanded clones, and some rows have none.

J,size,D,V,CDR3,DNA
TRBJ1-1,NA,TRBD1,TRBV4-3,CASSQDLGTGTNTEAFF,TGCGCCAGCAGCCAAGATCTAGGGACAGGGACGAACACTGAAGCTTTCTTT
TRBJ2-1,NA,NA,TRBV7-3,CASSLTKASLNEQFF,TGTGCCAGCAGCTTAACTAAGGCTAGCCTCAATGAGCAGTTCTTC
TRBJ2-1,NA,NA,TRBV12-3/TRBV12-4,CASSLSGEQFF,TGTGCCAGCAGTTTATCAGGAGAGCAGTTCTTC
TRBJ2-1,NA,NA,TRBV4-3,CASSQDGGNEQFF,TGCGCCAGCAGCCAAGACGGTGGTAATGAGCAGTTCTTC
TRBJ2-7,NA,TRBD2,TRBV11-2,CASSLAKLAGVTGYEQYF,TGTGCCAGCAGCTTAGCGAAACTAGCGGGAGTTACCGGCTACGAGCAGTACTTC
TRBJ2-7,NA,TRBD2,TRBV2,CASLWTSGYEQYF,TGTGCCAGCTTATGGACTAGCGGCTACGAGCAGTACTTC
TRBJ2-5,NA,NA,TRBV5-1,CASSPGGKWWEETQYF,TGCGCCAGCAGCCCCGGGGGAAAATGGTGGGAGGAGACCCAGTACTTC
TRBJ2-5,NA,TRBD2,TRBV7-2,CASSLSYSGRGGETQYF,TGTGCCAGCAGCCTGTCATATAGCGGGAGGGGGGGAGAGACCCAGTACTTC
TRBJ2-1,NA,TRBD2,TRBV7-3,CASSLWGGATYNEQFF,TGTGCCAGCAGCTTATGGGGGGGAGCCACATACAATGAGCAGTTCTTC
TRBJ2-7,NA,NA,TRBV7-9,CASSFPGHYEQYF,TGTGCCAGCAGCTTTCCGGGACACTACGAGCAGTACTTC
TRBJ2-7,NA,NA,TRBV20-1,CSASPGPSYEQYF,TGCAGTGCTAGTCCGGGTCCTTCCTACGAGCAGTACTTC
TRBJ2-3,NA,NA,TRBV7-2,CASSLKSGTDTQYF,TGTGCCAGCAGCTTAAAAAGCGGCACAGATACGCAGTATTTT
TRBJ1-1,NA,TRBD1,TRBV18,CASSQSGGTEAFF,TGTGCCAGCTCCCAGTCAGGGGGGACTGAAGCTTTCTTT
TRBJ1-2,NA,TRBD1,TRBV3-1/TRBV3-2,CASSQGTGSYGYTF,TGTGCCAGCAGCCAAGGGACAGGGAGCTATGGCTACACCTTC
TRBJ1-4,NA,NA,TRBV7-5,CVRSEPGQAGEKLFF,TGTGTCAGAAGCGAACCGGGACAGGCCGGTGAAAAACTGTTTTTT
TRBJ2-7,NA,NA,TRBV7-9,CASSAQGFYEQYF,TGTGCCAGCAGCGCACAGGGTTTTTACGAGCAGTACTTC
TRBJ2-3,NA,NA,TRBV11-2,CASSIRTAGWRTDTQYF,TGTGCCAGCAGCATAAGGACAGCCGGTTGGCGCACAGATACGCAGTATTTT
TRBJ1-5,NA,NA,TRBV5-6,CASTYGSGPQHF,TGTGCCAGCACCTATGGCTCGGGGCCCCAGCATTTT
TRBJ2-5,NA,TRBD1,TRBV6-4,CASSAPRRGFRGRGEETQYF,TGTGCCAGCAGTGCACCCCGACGCGGATTCAGGGGGCGAGGTGAAGAGACCCAGTACTTC
TRBJ1-5,once,TRBD1,TRBV2,CASSLTGMDQPQHF,TGTGCCAGCAGTCTGACAGGGATGGATCAGCCCCAGCATTTT
TRBJ1-1,few,NA,TRBV6-1,CASSEYGEYGSAEAFF,TGTGCCAGCAGTGAATATGGGGAATATGGGAGCGCTGAAGCTTTCTTT
TRBJ2-6,NA,NA,TRBV5-6,CASTGGDSGANVLTF,TGTGCCAGCACCGGGGGTGACTCTGGGGCCAACGTCCTGACTTTC
TRBJ2-1,NA,TRBD2,TRBV9,CASSAYFTSGPYNEQFF,TGTGCCAGCAGCGCCTATTTTACTAGCGGGCCCTACAATGAGCAGTTCTTC